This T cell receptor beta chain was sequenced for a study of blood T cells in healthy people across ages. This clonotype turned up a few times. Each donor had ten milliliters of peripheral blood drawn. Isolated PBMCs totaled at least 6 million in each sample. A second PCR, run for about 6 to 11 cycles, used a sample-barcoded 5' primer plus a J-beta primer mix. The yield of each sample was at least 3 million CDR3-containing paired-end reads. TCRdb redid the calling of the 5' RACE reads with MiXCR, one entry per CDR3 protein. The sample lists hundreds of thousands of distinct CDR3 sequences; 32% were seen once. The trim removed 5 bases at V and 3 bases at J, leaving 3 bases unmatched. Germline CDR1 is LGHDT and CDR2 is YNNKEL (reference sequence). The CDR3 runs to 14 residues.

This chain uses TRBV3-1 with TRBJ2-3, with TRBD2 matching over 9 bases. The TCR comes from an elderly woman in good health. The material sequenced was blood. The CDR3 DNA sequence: TGTGCCAGCAGCGAGCGGGGGGTGACAGATACGCAGTATTTT. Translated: CASSERGVTDTQYF.